Given below is one TCR beta chain in context. These data come from a study of spatial heterogeneity in lung cancer. TCRdb processed the 5' RACE reads anew with MiXCR; each CDR3 protein has one entry. Of around 63,000 distinct CDR3 sequences in the sample, around 8.2% were seen once. Time point denoted: sample taken at primary tumor resection. Without sorting, whole RNA was sequenced from tumor, nontumor lung or frozen PBMC. This CDR3 is built from 16 residues. Germline values: CDR1 SQVTM, CDR2 ANQGSEA. The gene calls are TRBV29-1 and TRBJ2-1, with 8 bases identical to TRBD2. The DNA matches TRBJ2-7 better at its end, which makes the J call doubtful. This TCR was sampled from a female donor with early-stage non-small cell lung cancer. The sample in question was PBMCs, obtained at surgery. The CDR3 sequence is CSATDTRTSSYNEQYF. CDR3 in DNA: TGCAGCGCCACCGATACTAGGACTAGCAGCTACAATGAGCAGTACTTC.